This is a list of T cell receptor beta chains from one sample in a study of T cell responses to AZD1222 COVID-19 vaccine. Profiled with immunoSEQ multiplex PCR; TCRdb holds only in-frame clones, not every one. Here the sample spans 100,000 to 150,000 clones, around 86% being singletons. Source: peripheral blood, taken on day 0 of AZD1222 vaccination. These receptors all come from an adult in good health. The CDR3 runs from the conserved cysteine through the conserved F or W. Each record gives: D gene, J gene, V gene, clone size, CDR3 DNA, CDR3 protein. D genes are given only for firm matches. For some rows the clone size is stated as once, few or many, or as a class when expanded; others skip it.

TRBD2	TRBJ2-7	TRBV19	.	TGTGCCAGTAGTCCAAGCGGGGGGGCCCGCTACGAGCAGTACTTC	CASSPSGGARYEQYF
TRBD1	TRBJ2-1	TRBV14	once	TGTGCCAGCAGCCCGCTTACGAGGGGGCCGTCCAATGAGCAGTTCTTC	CASSPLTRGPSNEQFF
TRBD1	TRBJ1-4	TRBV2	.	TGTGCCAGCAGTGACTTTGCAGGGGGCGCCGAAAAACTGTTTTTT	CASSDFAGGAEKLFF
.	TRBJ1-4	TRBV18	.	TGTGCCAGCTCCGGTGACCGCAGGGCCGTTAATGAAAAACTGTTTTTT	CASSGDRRAVNEKLFF
.	TRBJ2-1	TRBV4-2	.	TGTGCCAGCAGCCAACAATCAACTAGTTTGAAGCAGTTCTTC	CASSQQSTSLKQFF
.	TRBJ1-5	TRBV6-4	.	TGTGCCAGCAGTGAAAACAGGGAAGGGCTCCGGCAGCCCCAGCATTTT	CASSENREGLRQPQHF
TRBD1	TRBJ2-3	TRBV11-2	.	TGTGCCAGCAGCTTACTTGCGGGACAGGGGGCTGTGTATGATACGCAGTATTTT	CASSLLAGQGAVYDTQYF
.	TRBJ1-1	TRBV4-1	.	TGCGCCAGCAGCCAGACCGTAGGTCGGCGAAAACCGAACACTGAAGCTTTCTTT	CASSQTVGRRKPNTEAFF
.	TRBJ1-3	TRBV19	.	TGTGCCAGTTGCGAGGGTGACGGATCTGGAAACACCATATATTTT	CASCEGDGSGNTIYF
.	TRBJ2-7	TRBV7-8	.	TGTGCCAGCAGCTTAGTGGCCGGGACCTACGAGCAGTACTTC	CASSLVAGTYEQYF
TRBD1	TRBJ1-4	TRBV20-1	few	TGCAGTGCGAGTAGGGGGCTCGGTGAAAAACTGTTTTTT	CSASRGLGEKLFF
.	TRBJ1-2	TRBV21-1	.	TGTGCCAGCAGCAAAGCGAAGACAGGGTCAGGAAAAGGGGGCTACACCTTC	CASSKAKTGSGKGGYTF
TRBD2	TRBJ2-2	TRBV30	.	TGTGCCAGCCGAAGTGGGAGGGGCACCGGGGAGCTGTTTTTT	CASRSGRGTGELFF
.	TRBJ1-5	TRBV15	.	TGTGCCACCAGCAGAGGAGGGTATCAGCCCCAGCATTTT	CATSRGGYQPQHF
.	TRBJ1-1	TRBV28	.	TGTGCCAGCAGTTTTGGGGGTGGCAAGTTGAACACTGAAGCTTTCTTT	CASSFGGGKLNTEAFF
.	TRBJ2-3	TRBV6-5	.	TGTGCCAGCAGTTACAGCGACGGGAGCACAGATACGCAGTATTTT	CASSYSDGSTDTQYF
.	TRBJ1-1	TRBV12-3/TRBV12-4	.	TGTGCCAGCAGTTTAGCGATGAACACTGAAGCTTTCTTT	CASSLAMNTEAFF
.	TRBJ1-1	TRBV5-6	once	TGTGCCAGCAGCTTGGTAAAAGGAACTGAAGCTTTCTTT	CASSLVKGTEAFF
TRBD2	TRBJ2-7	TRBV5-1	.	TGCGCCAGCAGCCCAGCTCCCGGGGAGGGCGAGCAGTACTTC	CASSPAPGEGEQYF
.	TRBJ1-2	TRBV4-3	.	TGCGCCAGCAGCCAAGATCAGGGTCGCTACACCTTC	CASSQDQGRYTF
.	TRBJ1-3	TRBV7-2	.	TGTGCCAGCAGCTCCAAAGGGCAGGGAAACACCATATATTTT	CASSSKGQGNTIYF
TRBD2	TRBJ2-2	TRBV5-1	.	TGCGCCAGCGTTAGCGGGGGGACCAACACCGGGGAGCTGTTTTTT	CASVSGGTNTGELFF
TRBD1	TRBJ1-2	TRBV5-1	.	TGCGCCAGCAAAGCGGACAGGCCTAACTATGGCTACACCTTC	CASKADRPNYGYTF
.	TRBJ1-1	TRBV9	.	TGTGCCAGCAGCTCCGGCGGATCGAACACTGAAGCTTTCTTT	CASSSGGSNTEAFF
.	TRBJ1-4	TRBV30	few	TGTGCCTGGAGTCGAGGACAGCTTGCAACTAATGAAAAACTGTTTTTT	CAWSRGQLATNEKLFF
.	TRBJ1-1	TRBV15	.	TGTGCCACCAGCAGAGATAACAGGAACACTGAAGCTTTCTTT	CATSRDNRNTEAFF
.	TRBJ2-3	TRBV4-2	.	TGTGCCAGCAGCCAAGCAGGAGGGCTGGGGGCAGATACGCAGTATTTT	CASSQAGGLGADTQYF
.	TRBJ1-5	TRBV6-5	.	TGTGCCAGCAGTTACTCCCCGCCGCCCCAGCATTTT	CASSYSPPPQHF
.	TRBJ1-5	TRBV2	.	TGTGCCAGCAGCGACTCCGGGACATGGGGCAATCAGCCCCAGCATTTT	CASSDSGTWGNQPQHF
TRBD1	TRBJ1-2	TRBV19	.	TGTGCCAGTAGTGCTACGACAGGGTTGGGCTATGGCTACACCTTC	CASSATTGLGYGYTF
.	TRBJ1-3	TRBV13	.	TGTGCCAGCAGCCCGGCTGAAACGGACACCATATATTTT	CASSPAETDTIYF
.	TRBJ1-1	TRBV5-6	.	TGTGCCAGCAGCTTGGCCAGGGCCACTGAAGCTTTCTTT	CASSLARATEAFF
TRBD1	TRBJ1-2	TRBV6-1	.	TGTGCCAGCAGTGAAATACAGGGGGCAGGAGGCTACACCTTC	CASSEIQGAGGYTF
.	TRBJ1-5	TRBV6-5	.	TGTGCCAGCGGAGACAGGACGAATCAGCCCCAGCATTTT	CASGDRTNQPQHF
TRBD1	TRBJ1-6	TRBV25-1	.	TGTGCCAGCAATGGGGACAGGGGAGCTTCACCCCTCCACTTT	CASNGDRGASPLHF
.	TRBJ2-3	TRBV6-2/TRBV6-3	once	TGTGCCAGCAGTTCCCAGCCTATAAGGCAGTATTTT	CASSSQPIRQYF
.	TRBJ2-5	TRBV19	few	TGTGCCAGTAGTATAGGGGGGGCCGGGGAGACCCAGTACTTC	CASSIGGAGETQYF
.	TRBJ2-2	TRBV24-1	.	TGTGCCACCAGTGACCCTGGGACATCGAACACCGGGGAGCTGTTTTTT	CATSDPGTSNTGELFF
.	TRBJ1-1	TRBV7-2	few	TGTGCCAGCAGCGGGCAGGGGCGAGTTGAGGTCACTGAAGCTTTCTTT	CASSGQGRVEVTEAFF
TRBD1	TRBJ1-2	TRBV29-1	.	TGCAGCTCGGGACAGGAGGGAGTTGGGTATGGCTACACCTTC	CSSGQEGVGYGYTF